The 24 T cell receptor beta chains reported below all come from one sample, sequenced in a study of cytomegalovirus exposure and HLA in healthy donors. The primer mix had 60 Vbeta and 13 Jbeta primers. The table came from immunoSEQ multiplex PCR; TCRdb's copy has only in-frame clones and leaves some out. The sample holds fewer than 200,000 clones, around 81% seen once. The sample was PBMCs. The receptors come from a woman in her 30s in good health and CMV-seronegative.

This clone was observed a few times. The J gene is TRBJ1-1, the V gene TRBV7-2; 7 nucleotides match TRBD1. Germline loops: CDR1 SGHTA, CDR2 FQGNSA. CDR3 length: 15 amino acids. The ends lost 1 base at V and 0 bases at J; junction bases unmatched: 2. CDR3 DNA sequence: TGTGCCAGCAGCTTAGGAGGGGGCATGAACACTGAAGCTTTCTTT. This sequence encodes CASSLGGGMNTEAFF.

The gene calls are TRBV6-1 and TRBJ2-3, with a tentative D call TRBD1 (5 bases). This CDR3 contains 15 residues. V was clipped by 2 bases and J by 9 bases, with 18 bases between them. Germline CDR1 reads MNHNS; CDR2 reads SASEGT. The CDR3 loop is CASSEQGKLPGTQYF. The CDR3 DNA follows: TGTGCCAGCAGTGAACAGGGAAAGCTGCCTGGAACGCAGTATTTT.

The chain carries TRBV4-1 and TRBJ2-2, with 7 positions matching TRBD1. Germline V gene data show CDR1 as MGHRA and CDR2 as YSYEKL. Trimming took 4 bases from V and 0 from J; bases not matched to a gene: 2. CDR3 size: 15 residues. The CDR3 sequence: CASSPGTANTGELFF. Here the CDR3 DNA reads TGCGCCAGCAGCCCGGGGACAGCGAACACCGGGGAGCTGTTTTTT.

This sequence joins TRBV7-2 and TRBJ1-2; D gene ambiguous. V was cut by 2 bases and J by 0 bases, with 7 bases left in between. The germline gives CDR1 SGHTA, CDR2 FQGNSA. This CDR3 has 14 residues. CDR3 nucleotides: TGTGCCAGCAGCTTATCCATCCCTAACTATGGCTACACCTTC. It yields the protein CASSLSIPNYGYTF.

V and J are TRBV11-2 and TRBJ1-1; D is undetermined. Germline V gene lookup returns CDR1 SGHAT and CDR2 FQNNGV. V was pared by 1 base and J by 3 bases, with 9 bases between. There are 14 residues in the CDR3. As DNA, the CDR3 is TGTGCCAGCAGCTTAGCCCCGGAGGACACTGAAGCTTTCTTT. Protein sequence: CASSLAPEDTEAFF. The variable domain in full, with the rest retrieved from reference TRBV11-2 and TRBJ1-1, is EAGVAQSPRYKIIEKRQSVAFWCNPISGHATLYWYQQILGQGPKLLIQFQNNGVVDDSQLPKDRFSAERLKGVDSTLKIQPAKLEDSAVYLCASSLAPEDTEAFFGQGTRLTVV.

This chain uses TRBV4-3 with TRBJ2-7; maybe TRBD1 (5 bases). V was clipped by 0 bases and J by 6 bases, with 18 bases between them. CDR1 LGHNA and CDR2 YSLEER come from the germline V gene. The CDR3 sequence is 16 residues long. CDR3 nucleotide sequence: TGCGCCAGCAGCCAAGATCCCCGTCAGGGCCCCGTCGAGCAGTACTTC. The encoded protein is CASSQDPRQGPVEQYF.

V usage is TRBV7-3 and J usage is TRBJ2-1; unclear D gene. V lost 1 base, J lost 8 bases, and 9 bases lay in between. The germline gives CDR1 SGHTA, CDR2 FQGTGA. The CDR3 runs 13 residues. The CDR3 loop reads CASSLNYEDEQFF. Here the CDR3 DNA reads TGTGCCAGCAGCTTAAATTATGAGGATGAGCAGTTCTTC.

The chain has TRBV6-6 and TRBJ1-1; TRBD1 matches 9 bases. Germline loops: CDR1 MNHNY, CDR2 SVGAGI (reference sequence). After removal of 7 bases from V and 4 bases from J, the junction contained 7 bases not matched to a gene. CDR3 size: 14 residues. The CDR3: CASTGRQGGTEAFF. The CDR3 coding sequence is TGTGCCAGCACCGGCCGACAGGGGGGCACTGAAGCTTTCTTT.

This clone was observed a single time. The chain links TRBV27 to TRBJ2-4; 7 nucleotides align to TRBD2. This CDR3 is 18 amino acids long. V trimming: 0 bases; J trimming: 2 bases; junction bases outside the gene matches: 10. In germline, CDR1 is MNHEY, CDR2 SMNVEV (reference sequence). As DNA, the CDR3 is TGTGCCAGCAGTTTATCAGGTCCTAGCGGTATGCCCAAAAACATTCAGTACTTC. This sequence encodes CASSLSGPSGMPKNIQYF.

This clone showed up just a few times. The chain carries TRBV19 and TRBJ1-2, with TRBD1 matching over 7 bases. There are 14 residues in the CDR3. J gave up 3 bases and V 3 bases, and 4 bases lay outside the gene matches. Germline values: CDR1 LNHDA, CDR2 SQIVND (reference sequence). CDR3: CASSISGQDYGYTF. DNA of the CDR3: TGTGCCAGTAGTATTTCCGGACAGGACTATGGCTACACCTTC.

This chain connects TRBV18 to TRBJ2-3, with a tentative D call TRBD2 (6 bases). Trimming cost V 2 bases and J 2 bases, with 14 bases left between them. The CDR3 is made up of 16 amino acids. Germline CDR1 is KGHSH and CDR2 is LQKENI. The DNA for the CDR3 is TGTGCCAGCTCACCAATTCCCGGGGGTCACACAGATACGCAGTATTTT. It translates to CASSPIPGGHTDTQYF.

This clone occurred once. V usage is TRBV10-3 and J usage is TRBJ2-4, with 7 nucleotides matching TRBD1. V gave up 6 bases and J gave up 5 bases; unmatched junction bases: 4. The CDR3 covers 13 residues. CDR1 is ENHRY, CDR2 SYGVKD, per germline. The CDR3 DNA reads as TGTGCCATCAGAGGACAGGCCCAAAACATTCAGTACTTC. Residues: CAIRGQAQNIQYF.

This clone appeared a few times. The rearrangement joins TRBV19 to TRBJ2-7; a weak D match, TRBD2 (6 bases). The CDR3 runs to 16 residues. V lost 1 base and J 2 bases, leaving 15 bases between the germline ends. Germline lookup yields CDR1 LNHDA and CDR2 SQIVND (reference sequence). The CDR3 protein is CASSIGVSGRAYEQYF. The CDR3 DNA reads as TGTGCCAGTAGTATAGGTGTTAGCGGTCGAGCCTACGAGCAGTACTTC. Full variable domain (outside the CDR3, taken from reference TRBV19 and TRBJ2-7): DGGITQSPKYLFRKEGQNVTLSCEQNLNHDAMYWYRQDPGQGLRLIYYSQIVNDFQKGDIAEGYSVSREKKESFPLTVTSAQKNPTAFYLCASSIGVSGRAYEQYFGPGTRLTVT.

The chain couples TRBV11-2 to TRBJ2-5, with TRBD2 matching 9 bases. The CDR3 loop spans 17 amino acids. Germline trimming cut 1 base from V and 1 base from J; bases unmatched to any gene: 7. Germline assignment: CDR1 SGHAT and CDR2 FQNNGV. The CDR3 DNA reads as TGTGCCAGCAGCTTAGTGCTGGCTAGCGGGACCCAAGAGACCCAGTACTTC. This translates into CASSLVLASGTQETQYF.

This clone was observed a handful of times. J is TRBJ2-2 and V is TRBV6-1, with 9 positions matching TRBD1. Germline-derived CDR1 and CDR2 are MNHNS and SASEGT. The CDR3 is 15 amino acids. V gave up 2 bases and J gave up 5 bases; unmatched junction bases: 3. This CDR3 reads CASSERDRETGELFF. CDR3 nucleotide sequence: TGTGCCAGCAGTGAAAGGGACAGGGAGACCGGGGAGCTGTTTTTT.

This clone was seen a few times. The chain couples TRBV5-4 to TRBJ1-2, with 8 bases fitting TRBD1. With 4 bases clipped from V and 5 bases from J, the junction kept 10 bases outside the gene matches. The germline V gene has CDR1 SGHNT and CDR2 YYREEE (reference sequence). The CDR3 length is 15 residues. The CDR3, as DNA: TGTGCCAGCAGCCCCGGGACAGGCGGCCGGTATGGCTACACCTTC. Translating it yields CASSPGTGGRYGYTF.

CDR3 residues: CASSSAGEAFF. CDR3 coding DNA: TGTGCCAGCAGTTCCGCAGGCGAAGCTTTCTTT. The chain uses TRBV27 and TRBJ1-1, with unresolved D. CDR3 length equals 11 residues. The germline CDR1 and CDR2 sequences are MNHEY and SMNVEV (reference sequence). The ends were cut back, 4 bases at V and 8 bases at J, with 8 bases in the middle.

This chain uses TRBV2 with TRBJ1-5, with 7 nucleotides matching TRBD1. This CDR3 is 14 amino acids long. V shed 4 bases and J 3 bases; nucleotides not matched to a gene: 3. Looked up from germline, CDR1 is SNHLY and CDR2 is FYNNEI. CDR3 in amino acids: CASSGGTDNQPQHF. In nucleotides, the CDR3 is TGTGCCAGCAGTGGGGGGACAGACAATCAGCCCCAGCATTTT.

This clone came up once. The rearrangement links TRBV11-2 to TRBJ2-1; 8 bases align to TRBD2. The CDR3 consists of 15 residues. The V gene end was trimmed by 5 bases and the J gene end by 2 bases; junction bases not matched to a gene: 5. CDR1 and CDR2 (germline): SGHAT, FQNNGV. In nucleotides, the CDR3 is TGTGCCAGCAGCCGGGGGGGGCCAACCTACAATGAGCAGTTCTTC. It codes for CASSRGGPTYNEQFF. The entire variable domain, with the rest obtained from reference TRBV11-2 and TRBJ2-1, is as follows: EAGVAQSPRYKIIEKRQSVAFWCNPISGHATLYWYQQILGQGPKLLIQFQNNGVVDDSQLPKDRFSAERLKGVDSTLKIQPAKLEDSAVYLCASSRGGPTYNEQFFGPGTRLTVL.

This chain joins TRBV27 and TRBJ1-2, with TRBD1 matching over 10 bases. Germline CDR1 and CDR2: MNHEY and SMNVEV (reference sequence). There are 16 residues in the CDR3. With V trimmed by 1 base and J by 1 base, 3 bases remained unmatched. The CDR3 region has the DNA TGTGCCAGCAGTTTATTGGGGGACAGGGGTAACTATGGCTACACCTTC. Translation: CASSLLGDRGNYGYTF.

The chain is built from TRBV28 and TRBJ2-7; D gene uncertain. Trimming removed 6 bases at V and 8 bases at J, with 17 bases between. The CDR3 totals 13 residues. Per germline, CDR1 MDHEN and CDR2 SYDVKM. CDR3: CASSPDTHSQQYF. Written as DNA, the CDR3 is TGTGCCAGCAGCCCCGACACCCACAGCCAGCAGTACTTC.

J is TRBJ2-1 and V is TRBV4-1, with 9 bases aligning to TRBD2. The junction had 3 bases not matched to a gene; V was cut back by 1 base and J by 5 bases. This CDR3 has 15 amino acids. Per germline, CDR1 MGHRA and CDR2 YSYEKL. CDR3 in amino acids: CASSQGLAVHNEQFF. The DNA for the CDR3 is TGCGCCAGCAGCCAAGGACTAGCGGTCCACAATGAGCAGTTCTTC.

The gene calls are TRBV9 and TRBJ2-3; possibly TRBD2 for D (6 bases). The CDR3 length is 15 residues. Germline V lookup: CDR1 SGDLS, CDR2 YYNGEE. Trimming left V 2 bases short and J 1 base short, with 11 bases between. CDR3 DNA sequence: TGTGCCAGCAGCGTCCTGGCGGGGCGCACAGATACGCAGTATTTT. Translation gives CASSVLAGRTDTQYF.

The chain uses TRBV19 and TRBJ1-5; D gene unclear. V was trimmed by 6 bases and J by 0 bases, leaving 6 bases between them. The germline V gene encodes CDR1 LNHDA and CDR2 SQIVND (reference sequence). This CDR3 is 13 amino acids long. CDR3 protein: CASSYDSNQPQHF. The CDR3 nucleotides read TGTGCCAGTAGCTACGATAGCAATCAGCCCCAGCATTTT.